Below, one TCR beta chain is given with its context. CDR1 is SNHLY, CDR2 FYNNEI, per germline. The CDR3 length is 14 residues. V lost 6 bases to trimming and J lost 9 bases, with 19 bases between them. The data stem from a study of blood T cell repertoires in COVID-19. At the level of the study: Sources were T cells, B-cell-depleted T cells, or PBMCs; the material itself was cDNA or gDNA.

Assay used: immunoSEQ multiplex PCR; TCRdb lists only in-frame clones, some missing. The sample includes roughly 240,000 clones, 80% to 90% of them seen just once. This chain connects TRBV2 to TRBJ2-3, with D maybe TRBD1 (5 bases). The sequencing input was PBMCs or T cells enriched from blood (not recorded which). This receptor was obtained from a woman between 40 and 55 years old who had been exposed to COVID-19. CDR3 coding DNA: TGTGCCAGCAGCACCCGGGTAGGGGCCGGAACGCAGTATTTT. This sequence encodes CASSTRVGAGTQYF.